This T cell receptor beta chain is drawn from a study of graft-versus-host responses after intestinal transplantation. Study-wide context: Recipients uniformly received anti-thymocyte globulin induction, followed by tacrolimus and steroids for approximately 3 years. Study outcomes and limitations: GvH clone levels peaked in circulation, and this peak was associated with early post-transplant HvG declines.

On this clone itself: What it binds is not known.

J gave up 2 bases and V 3 bases, and 12 bases lay outside the gene matches. CDR1 SGHDT and CDR2 YYEEEE come from the germline V gene. This CDR3 is built from 17 residues. Profiling relied on immunoSEQ multiplex PCR, and the TCRdb table lists in-frame clones only, not all of them. Found here are about 100,000 clones, roughly 89% of them singletons; the top ten hold about 0.18%. Sequencing was performed on unstimulated CD4+ T cells sorted from spleen or lymph node cells, taken before transplant. This chain connects TRBV5-6 to TRBJ2-3, with 7 bases matching TRBD2. The TCR comes from a human donor who was the organ donor for an intestinal transplant. CDR3 residues: CASSWGGSLASTDTQYF. The DNA for the CDR3 is TGTGCCAGCAGCTGGGGGGGGTCCCTAGCGTCCACAGATACGCAGTATTTT.